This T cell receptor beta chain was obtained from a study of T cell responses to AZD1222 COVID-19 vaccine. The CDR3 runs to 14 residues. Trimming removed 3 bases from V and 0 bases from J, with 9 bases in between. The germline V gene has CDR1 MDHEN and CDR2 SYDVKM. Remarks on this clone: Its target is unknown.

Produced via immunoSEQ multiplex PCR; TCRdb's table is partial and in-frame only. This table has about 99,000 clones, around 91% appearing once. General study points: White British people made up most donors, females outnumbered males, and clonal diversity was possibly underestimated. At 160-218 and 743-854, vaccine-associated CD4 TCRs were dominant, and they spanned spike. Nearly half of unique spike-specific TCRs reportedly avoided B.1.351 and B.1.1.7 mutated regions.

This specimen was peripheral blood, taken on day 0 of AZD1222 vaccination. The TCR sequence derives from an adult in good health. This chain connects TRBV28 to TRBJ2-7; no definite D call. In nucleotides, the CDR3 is TGTGCCAGCAGTTTGGTTCTGGGCTCCTACGAGCAGTACTTC. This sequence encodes CASSLVLGSYEQYF.